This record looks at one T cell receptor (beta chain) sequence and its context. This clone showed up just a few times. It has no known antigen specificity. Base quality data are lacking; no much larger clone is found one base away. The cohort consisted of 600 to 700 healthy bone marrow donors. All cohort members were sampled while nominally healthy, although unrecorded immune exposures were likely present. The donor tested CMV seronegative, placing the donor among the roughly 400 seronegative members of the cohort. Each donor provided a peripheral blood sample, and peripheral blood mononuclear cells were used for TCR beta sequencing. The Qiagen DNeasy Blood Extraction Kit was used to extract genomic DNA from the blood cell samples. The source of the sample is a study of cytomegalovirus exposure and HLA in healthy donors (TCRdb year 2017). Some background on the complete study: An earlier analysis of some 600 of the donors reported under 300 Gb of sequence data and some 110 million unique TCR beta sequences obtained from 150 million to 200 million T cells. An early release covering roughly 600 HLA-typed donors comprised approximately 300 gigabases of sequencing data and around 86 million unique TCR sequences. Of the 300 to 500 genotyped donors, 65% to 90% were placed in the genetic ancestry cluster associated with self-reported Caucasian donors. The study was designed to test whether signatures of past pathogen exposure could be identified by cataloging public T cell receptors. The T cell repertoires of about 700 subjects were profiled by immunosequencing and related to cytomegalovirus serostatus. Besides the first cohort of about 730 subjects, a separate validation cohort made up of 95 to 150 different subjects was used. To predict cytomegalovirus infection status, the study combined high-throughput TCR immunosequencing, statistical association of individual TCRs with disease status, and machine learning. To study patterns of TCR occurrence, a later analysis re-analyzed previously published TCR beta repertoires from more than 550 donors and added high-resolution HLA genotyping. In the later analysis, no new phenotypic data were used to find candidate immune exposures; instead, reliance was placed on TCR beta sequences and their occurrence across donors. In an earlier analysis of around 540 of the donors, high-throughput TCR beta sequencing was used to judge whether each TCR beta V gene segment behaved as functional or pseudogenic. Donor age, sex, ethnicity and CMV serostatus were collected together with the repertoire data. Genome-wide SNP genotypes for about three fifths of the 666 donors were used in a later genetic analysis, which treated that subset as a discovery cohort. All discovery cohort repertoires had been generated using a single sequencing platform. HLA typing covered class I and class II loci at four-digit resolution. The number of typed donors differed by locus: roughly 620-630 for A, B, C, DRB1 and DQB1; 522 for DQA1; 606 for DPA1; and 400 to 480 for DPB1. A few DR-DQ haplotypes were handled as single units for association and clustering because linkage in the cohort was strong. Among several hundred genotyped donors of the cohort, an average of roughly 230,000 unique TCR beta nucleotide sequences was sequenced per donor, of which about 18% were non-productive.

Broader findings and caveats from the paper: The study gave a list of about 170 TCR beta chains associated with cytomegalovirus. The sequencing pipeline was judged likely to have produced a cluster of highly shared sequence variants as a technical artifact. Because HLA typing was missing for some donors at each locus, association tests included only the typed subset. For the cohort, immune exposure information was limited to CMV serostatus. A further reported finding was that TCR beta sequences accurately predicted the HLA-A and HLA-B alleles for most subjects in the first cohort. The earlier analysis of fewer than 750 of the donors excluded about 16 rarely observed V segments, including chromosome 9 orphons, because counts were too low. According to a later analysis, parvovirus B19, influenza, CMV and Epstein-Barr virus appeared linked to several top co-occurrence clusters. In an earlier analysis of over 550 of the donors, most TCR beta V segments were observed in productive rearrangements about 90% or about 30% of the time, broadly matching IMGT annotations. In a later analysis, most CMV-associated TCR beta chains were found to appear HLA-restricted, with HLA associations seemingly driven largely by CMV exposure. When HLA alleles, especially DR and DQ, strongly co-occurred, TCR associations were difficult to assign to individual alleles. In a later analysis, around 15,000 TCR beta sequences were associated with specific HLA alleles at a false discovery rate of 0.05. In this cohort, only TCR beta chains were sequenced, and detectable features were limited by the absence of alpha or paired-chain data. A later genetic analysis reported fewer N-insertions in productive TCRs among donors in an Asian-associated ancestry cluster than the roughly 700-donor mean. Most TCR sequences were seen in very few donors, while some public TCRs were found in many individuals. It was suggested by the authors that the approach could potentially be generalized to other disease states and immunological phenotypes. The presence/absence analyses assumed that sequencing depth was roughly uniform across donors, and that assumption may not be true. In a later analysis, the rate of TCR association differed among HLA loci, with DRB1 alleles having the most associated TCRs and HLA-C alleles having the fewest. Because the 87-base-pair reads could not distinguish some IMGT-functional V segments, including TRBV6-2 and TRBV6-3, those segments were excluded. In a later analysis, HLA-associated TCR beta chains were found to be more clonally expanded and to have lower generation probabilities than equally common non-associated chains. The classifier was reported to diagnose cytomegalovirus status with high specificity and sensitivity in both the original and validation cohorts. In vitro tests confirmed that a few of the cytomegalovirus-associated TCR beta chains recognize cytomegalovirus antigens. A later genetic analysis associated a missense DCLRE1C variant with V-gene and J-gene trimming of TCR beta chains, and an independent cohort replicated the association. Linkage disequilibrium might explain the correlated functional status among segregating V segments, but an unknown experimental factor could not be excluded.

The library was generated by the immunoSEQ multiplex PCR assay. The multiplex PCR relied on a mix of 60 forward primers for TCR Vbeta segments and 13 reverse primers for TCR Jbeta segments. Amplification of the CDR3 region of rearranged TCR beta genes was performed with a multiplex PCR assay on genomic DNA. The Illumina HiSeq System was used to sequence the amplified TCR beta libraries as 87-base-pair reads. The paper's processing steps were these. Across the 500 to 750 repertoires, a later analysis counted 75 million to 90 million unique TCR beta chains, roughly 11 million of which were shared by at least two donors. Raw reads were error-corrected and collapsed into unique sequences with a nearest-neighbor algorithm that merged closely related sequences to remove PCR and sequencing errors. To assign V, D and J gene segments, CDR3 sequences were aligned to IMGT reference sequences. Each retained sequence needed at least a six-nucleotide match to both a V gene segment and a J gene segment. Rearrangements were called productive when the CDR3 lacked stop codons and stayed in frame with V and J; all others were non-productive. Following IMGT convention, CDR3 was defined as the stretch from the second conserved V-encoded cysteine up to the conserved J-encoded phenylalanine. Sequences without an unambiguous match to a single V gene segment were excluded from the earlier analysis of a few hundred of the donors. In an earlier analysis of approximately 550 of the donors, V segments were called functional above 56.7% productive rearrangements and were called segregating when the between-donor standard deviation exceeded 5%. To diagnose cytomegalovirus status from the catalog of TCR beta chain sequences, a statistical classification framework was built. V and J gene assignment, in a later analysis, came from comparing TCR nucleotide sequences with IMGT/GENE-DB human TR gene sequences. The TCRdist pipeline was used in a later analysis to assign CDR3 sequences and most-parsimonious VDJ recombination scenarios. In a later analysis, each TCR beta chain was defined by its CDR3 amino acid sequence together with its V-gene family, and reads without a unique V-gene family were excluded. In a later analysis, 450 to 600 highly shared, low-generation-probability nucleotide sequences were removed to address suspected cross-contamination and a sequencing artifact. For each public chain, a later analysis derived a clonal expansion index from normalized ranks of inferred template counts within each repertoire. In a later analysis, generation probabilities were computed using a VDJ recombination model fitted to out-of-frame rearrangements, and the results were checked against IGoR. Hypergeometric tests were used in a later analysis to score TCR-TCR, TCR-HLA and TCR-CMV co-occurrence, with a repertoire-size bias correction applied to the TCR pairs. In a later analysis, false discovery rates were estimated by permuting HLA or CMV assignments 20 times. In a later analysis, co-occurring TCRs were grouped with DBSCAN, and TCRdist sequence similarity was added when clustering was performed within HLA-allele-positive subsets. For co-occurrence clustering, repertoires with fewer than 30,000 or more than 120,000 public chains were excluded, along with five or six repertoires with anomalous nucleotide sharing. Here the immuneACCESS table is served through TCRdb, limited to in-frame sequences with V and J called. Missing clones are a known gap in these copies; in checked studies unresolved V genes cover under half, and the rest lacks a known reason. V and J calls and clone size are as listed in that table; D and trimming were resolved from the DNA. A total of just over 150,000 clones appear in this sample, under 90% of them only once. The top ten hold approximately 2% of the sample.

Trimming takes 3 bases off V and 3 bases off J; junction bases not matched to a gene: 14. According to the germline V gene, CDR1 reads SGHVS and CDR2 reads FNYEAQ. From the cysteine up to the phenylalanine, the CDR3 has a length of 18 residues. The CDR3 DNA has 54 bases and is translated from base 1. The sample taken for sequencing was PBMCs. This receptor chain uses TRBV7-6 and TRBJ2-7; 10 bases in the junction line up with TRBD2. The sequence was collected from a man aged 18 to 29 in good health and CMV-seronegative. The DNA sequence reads TGTGCCAGCAGCTTCCTACTAGCGGGATCATCTTTAGTCTACGAGCAGTACTTC. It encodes CASSFLLAGSSLVYEQYF.